This TCR beta chain stems from a study of cytomegalovirus exposure and HLA in healthy donors (dated by TCRdb to 2016 to 2017). Notes on the research overall: An earlier analysis of approximately 640 of the donors reported 250 to 350 Gb of sequence data and some 100 million unique TCR beta sequences from around 200 million T cells. Roughly 300 gigabases of sequencing data and approximately 80 million unique TCR sequences were included in an early release covering roughly 700 HLA-typed donors. The T cell repertoires of under 700 subjects were profiled by immunosequencing and related to cytomegalovirus serostatus. Typing coverage varied by locus: roughly 629-640 donors for A, B, C, DRB1 and DQB1; more than 500 for DQA1; nearly 610 for DPA1; around 450 for DPB1. A later genetic analysis used genome-wide SNP genotypes for about 60% of the roughly 700 donors, treating that subset as a discovery cohort. Across 398 genotyped donors of the cohort, an average of approximately 200,000 unique TCR beta nucleotide sequences per donor were sequenced, and roughly a sixth of those sequences were non-productive. Every discovery cohort repertoire had been produced on one sequencing platform. Donor age, sex, ethnicity and CMV serostatus were compiled together with the repertoire data. Among the roughly 380 genotyped donors, around 81% belonged to the genetic ancestry cluster associated with self-reported Caucasian donors. The study aimed to test whether cataloging public T cell receptors could reveal signatures of past pathogen exposure. Roughly five DR-DQ haplotypes were handled as single units for association and clustering because linkage in the cohort was strong. Class I and class II HLA loci were covered by the typing at four-digit resolution. To predict cytomegalovirus infection status, the study combined high-throughput TCR immunosequencing, statistical association of individual TCRs with disease status, and machine learning. Along with the roughly 710-subject first cohort, a separate validation cohort of approximately 110 different subjects was used. To decide whether each TCR beta V gene segment behaved as functional or pseudogenic, an earlier analysis of approximately 590 of the donors relied on high-throughput TCR beta sequencing. To study patterns of TCR occurrence, a later analysis re-analyzed previously published TCR beta repertoires from several hundred donors and added high-resolution HLA genotyping. The later analysis used no new phenotypic data to find candidate immune exposures, relying instead on TCR beta sequences and their occurrence across donors. Points the paper makes about the study in general: While some public TCRs were present in many individuals, most TCR sequences turned up only very rarely across donors. In vitro tests confirmed that a few of the cytomegalovirus-associated TCR beta chains recognize cytomegalovirus antigens. A further reported finding was that TCR beta sequences accurately predicted the HLA-A and HLA-B alleles for most subjects in the first cohort. A later analysis found that TCR association rates varied across HLA loci, with DRB1 alleles showing the most associated TCRs and HLA-C alleles the fewest. When HLA alleles, especially DR and DQ, strongly co-occurred, TCR associations were difficult to assign to individual alleles. It was suggested by the authors that the approach could potentially be generalized to other disease states and immunological phenotypes. Most CMV-associated TCR beta chains appeared to be HLA-restricted in a later analysis, and the HLA associations seemed to be driven largely by CMV exposure. Because counts were too low, fewer than 20 rarely observed V segments, including chromosome 9 orphons, were excluded from the earlier analysis of 587 of the donors. The classifier was reported to diagnose cytomegalovirus status with high specificity and sensitivity in both the original cohort and the validation cohort. At a false discovery rate of 0.05, a later analysis linked about 16,000 TCR beta sequences to specific HLA alleles. Several of the top co-occurrence clusters appeared to be linked to parvovirus B19, influenza, CMV and Epstein-Barr virus, according to a later analysis. Roughly uniform sequencing depth across donors was assumed in presence/absence analyses, although this assumption may not hold. The study gave a list of some 150 TCR beta chains associated with cytomegalovirus. This cohort had only TCR beta chains sequenced, and the lack of alpha or paired-chain data limited which features could be detected. In an earlier analysis of 450 to 750 of the donors, most TCR beta V segments appeared in productive rearrangements about 87% or about 30% of the time, broadly matching IMGT annotations. A cluster of highly shared sequence variants was judged likely to represent a technical artifact of the sequencing pipeline. Compared with equally common non-associated chains, HLA-associated TCR beta chains in a later analysis were more clonally expanded and had lower generation probabilities. A later genetic analysis associated a missense DCLRE1C variant with V-gene and J-gene trimming of TCR beta chains, and an independent cohort replicated the association. Correlated functional status among segregating V segments might reflect linkage disequilibrium, but an unknown experimental factor could not be ruled out. HLA typing was unavailable for some donors at each locus, so association tests used only the typed subset. CMV serostatus was the only immune exposure information available for the cohort. Compared with the approximately 600-donor mean, donors in an Asian-associated ancestry cluster had fewer N-insertions in productive TCRs, according to a later genetic analysis. Some IMGT-functional V segments, including TRBV6-2 and TRBV6-3, could not be distinguished by the 87-base-pair reads and were therefore excluded.

Concerning this clone itself: This receptor's antigen is unknown. Base quality data are lacking; no much larger clone is found one base away. This specimen includes other DNA sequences encoding the same CDR3.

CDR1 and CDR2 are read off the germline V gene as MDHEN and SYDVKM. V ends up 3 bases short and J 5 bases short, with an unmatched junction base count of 6. From the cysteine through the phenylalanine, the CDR3 covers 14 amino acids. Just CDR3 DNA is preserved here, 42 bases in frame from base 1. Library preparation employed the immunoSEQ multiplex PCR assay. For the multiplex PCR, a mixture combining 60 forward primers for TCR Vbeta segments and 13 reverse primers for TCR Jbeta segments was used. The CDR3 region of rearranged TCR beta genes was amplified from genomic DNA by a multiplex PCR assay. The amplified TCR beta libraries were sequenced on the Illumina HiSeq System as 87-base-pair reads. The study's processing was this. A later analysis tallied around 87 million unique TCR beta chains across the roughly 610 repertoires, and about 10 million of those chains were shared by two or more donors. Raw reads were error-corrected and collapsed into unique sequences by a nearest-neighbor algorithm in which closely related sequences were merged to remove PCR and sequencing errors. To assign V, D and J gene segments, CDR3 sequences were aligned to IMGT reference sequences. Each retained sequence needed at least a six-nucleotide match to both a V gene segment and a J gene segment. Rearrangements were called productive when the CDR3 lacked stop codons and stayed in frame with V and J; all others were non-productive. CDR3 was defined according to IMGT convention as the region running from the second conserved V-encoded cysteine to the conserved J-encoded phenylalanine. Sequences without an unambiguous match to a single V gene segment were excluded from the earlier analysis of about 600 of the donors. In an earlier analysis of several hundred of the donors, V segments were called functional above 56.7% productive rearrangements and were called segregating when the between-donor standard deviation exceeded 5%. A statistical classification framework was built to diagnose cytomegalovirus status from the catalog of TCR beta chain sequences. In a later analysis, V and J genes were assigned by comparing TCR nucleotide sequences against IMGT/GENE-DB human TR gene sequences. Using the TCRdist pipeline, a later analysis assigned CDR3 sequences along with most-parsimonious VDJ recombination scenarios. In a later analysis, each TCR beta chain was defined by its CDR3 amino acid sequence together with its V-gene family, and reads lacking a unique V-gene family were excluded. To address suspected cross-contamination and a sequencing artifact, a later analysis removed roughly 640 highly shared, low-generation-probability nucleotide sequences. In a later analysis, a clonal expansion index for each public chain was calculated from normalized within-repertoire ranks of inferred template counts. A later analysis computed generation probabilities with a VDJ recombination model fitted to out-of-frame rearrangements, and checked the results against IGoR. In a later analysis, TCR-TCR, TCR-HLA and TCR-CMV co-occurrence was scored with hypergeometric tests, and a repertoire-size bias correction was applied to TCR pairs. False discovery rates were estimated in a later analysis by permuting HLA or CMV assignments 20 times. In a later analysis, co-occurring TCRs were grouped with DBSCAN, and TCRdist sequence similarity was added when clustering was performed within HLA-allele-positive subsets. Repertoires with fewer than 30,000 or more than 120,000 public chains, plus five repertoires with anomalous nucleotide sharing, were excluded from co-occurrence clustering. Not all clones reach the TCRdb copy of this immuneACCESS table, which keeps in-frame sequences only. Checked studies attribute under half of the gap to unresolved V genes and leave the rest unexplained. V, J and clone size were drawn from that table, and D and trimming were deduced from the DNA. The sample includes 250,000 to 300,000 clones, with roughly 86% observed a single time. The ten biggest clones cover 2% to 2.5% of the sample.

In total, roughly 670 healthy bone marrow donors made up the cohort. Cohort members were all nominally healthy when sampled, although unrecorded immune exposures were likely present. The donor tested CMV seropositive, placing the donor among the 289 seropositive members of the cohort. A peripheral blood sample was provided by each donor, and peripheral blood mononuclear cells were used for TCR beta sequencing. Genomic DNA was extracted from the blood cell samples with the Qiagen DNeasy Blood Extraction Kit. This receptor was identified in a woman in her forties in good health and CMV-seropositive. Sequencing used PBMCs. The sequence links TRBV28 to TRBJ2-5; TRBD2 matches 7 bases in the middle. The nucleotide sequence reads as follows: TGTGCCAGCAGTTTGAGCGGGAACGGTGAGACCCAGTACTTC. Its protein product is CASSLSGNGETQYF.